The rows below give T cell receptor beta chains drawn from one sample of a study of identical twins. TCRdb processed the 5' RACE reads anew with MiXCR; each CDR3 protein has one entry. The data show 700,000 or so distinct CDR3 sequences, around 8.6% seen once. This sample was also put to use in a study of yellow fever vaccine responses in identical twins.

The specimen was PBMCs. These receptors were taken from a woman aged 18-35 years in good health. Both conserved end residues are part of each CDR3. D genes are given only for firm matches. Clone size is stated in some rows and not others, as once, few, many or a class when expanded.

clone size	V gene	D gene	J gene	CDR3 DNA	CDR3 protein
NA	TRBV7-3	NA	TRBJ2-6	TGTGCCAGCAGCTCCTTGACAGCCCTGGACCCTGGGGCCAACGTCCTGACTTTC	CASSSLTALDPGANVLTF
NA	TRBV3-1	TRBD2	TRBJ2-2	TGTGCCAGCAGCCGAGCGGGAGGGATCGGGGAGCTGTTTTTT	CASSRAGGIGELFF
NA	TRBV12-2	NA	TRBJ2-5	TGTGCAAGTCGCCCGGACTTGCAAGAGACCCAGTACTTC	CASRPDLQETQYF
few	TRBV7-8	TRBD2	TRBJ2-7	TGTGCCAGCAGCTCGGGACTAGCGGGAGAATCTATCTACGAGCAGTACTTC	CASSSGLAGESIYEQYF
few	TRBV28	TRBD2	TRBJ2-2	TGTGCCAGCAGTTTAGGCGGGAGGGCCGCCGGGGAGCTGTTTTTT	CASSLGGRAAGELFF
NA	TRBV6-4	NA	TRBJ2-1	TGTGCCAGCAGTGACTCGAGGGGGCGGGGGGCTCGCGATGAGCAGTTCTTC	CASSDSRGRGARDEQFF
many	TRBV6-5	NA	TRBJ2-3	TGTGCCAGCAGTTACGCAGGCTCTAGCACAGATACGCAGTATTTT	CASSYAGSSTDTQYF
many	TRBV29-1	NA	TRBJ1-5	TGCAGCGTTCCCGGGGGGCATAGCAATCAGCCCCAGCATTTT	CSVPGGHSNQPQHF
few	TRBV5-1	NA	TRBJ1-1	TGCGCCAGCAGCACTCAAAGGGGGACAATGAACACTGAAGCTTTCTTT	CASSTQRGTMNTEAFF
few	TRBV20-1	NA	TRBJ2-3	TGCAGTGCTGCCCCTAAAGATACGCAGTATTTT	CSAAPKDTQYF
NA	TRBV20-1	TRBD1	TRBJ2-7	TGCAGTGCTAAGCGACAGGGGTACTCCTACGAGCAGTACTTC	CSAKRQGYSYEQYF
NA	TRBV4-1	NA	TRBJ2-5	TGCGCCAGCAGTCCCAGATTCGCTAACCAAGAGACCCAGTACTTC	CASSPRFANQETQYF
few	TRBV7-9	NA	TRBJ1-4	TGTGCCAGCAGCTGGGGTCAGGGTCTGTTTTTT	CASSWGQGLFF
many	TRBV7-9	NA	TRBJ1-4	TGTGCCAGCAGCCCAGACGGGACATCAACTAATGAAAAACTGTTTTTT	CASSPDGTSTNEKLFF
few	TRBV15	NA	TRBJ1-5	TGTGCCACCAGCCCCCGTCAGGGTAGTCAGCCCCAGCATTTT	CATSPRQGSQPQHF
NA	TRBV6-2/TRBV6-3	NA	TRBJ2-7	TGTGCCAGCAGTCACCCGGCCACAGGGGGCCGGCTAGCGGGAGTTTTTGACGAGCAGTACTTC	CASSHPATGGRLAGVFDEQYF
NA	TRBV27	NA	TRBJ1-1	TGTGCCAGCAGTCGGATCTCGAACACTGAAGCTTTCTTT	CASSRISNTEAFF
many	TRBV29-1	NA	TRBJ2-1	TGCAGCGCTCGCGCGGAGTACAATGAGCAGTTCTTC	CSARAEYNEQFF
many	TRBV7-9	TRBD2	TRBJ2-7	TGTGCCAGCAGCTTAGATCTAGCGGGAGTGTACGAGCAGTACTTC	CASSLDLAGVYEQYF
NA	TRBV4-3	TRBD2	TRBJ2-1	TGCGCCAGCAGCCAATCTGGGACTAGCGGAGGGGGGAATGAGCAGTTCTTC	CASSQSGTSGGGNEQFF
NA	TRBV20-1	NA	TRBJ2-7	TGCAGTGCCAGGACGGTCCAGCTCTACGAGCAGTACTTC	CSARTVQLYEQYF
few	TRBV6-6	NA	TRBJ2-1	TGTGCCAGCAGTCCCGCAGGGATTACCTTGTTCTTC	CASSPAGITLFF